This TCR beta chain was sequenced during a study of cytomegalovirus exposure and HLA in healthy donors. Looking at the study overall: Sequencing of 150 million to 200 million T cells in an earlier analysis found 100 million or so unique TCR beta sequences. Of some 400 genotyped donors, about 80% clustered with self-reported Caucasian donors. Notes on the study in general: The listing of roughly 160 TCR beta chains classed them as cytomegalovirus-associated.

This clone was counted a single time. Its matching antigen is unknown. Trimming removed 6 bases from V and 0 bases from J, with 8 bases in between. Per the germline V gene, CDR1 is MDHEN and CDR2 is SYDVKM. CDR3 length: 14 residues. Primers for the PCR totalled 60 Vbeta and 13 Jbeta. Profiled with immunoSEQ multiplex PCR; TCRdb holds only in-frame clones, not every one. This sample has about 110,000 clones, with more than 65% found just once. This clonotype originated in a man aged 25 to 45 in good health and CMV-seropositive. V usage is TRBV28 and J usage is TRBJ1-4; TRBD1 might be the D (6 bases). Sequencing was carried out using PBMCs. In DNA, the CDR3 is TGTGCCAGCAGGGACAGTGCAACTAATGAAAAACTGTTTTTT. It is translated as CASRDSATNEKLFF.